Shown below are 5 T cell receptor beta chains from a single sample sequenced in a study of response to subunit inactivated influenza vaccine. TCRdb passed the RT-PCR reads through MiXCR, listing each CDR3 protein once. This sample has roughly 500,000 distinct CDR3 sequences; approximately 15% occur once, and the top ten carry less than 4%. The material sequenced was CD4+ T cells sorted from PBMCs, taken roughly 24 months after vaccination. Every receptor here comes from a man in his fifties or sixties who received an inactivated influenza vaccine.

This clonotype was seen many times. The chain employs TRBV5-1 and TRBJ2-3; 9 bases match TRBD2. The length of the CDR3 is 14 residues. Trimming removed 4 bases from V and 5 bases from J; junction bases left unmatched: 5. Germline CDR1 is SGHRS and CDR2 is YFSETQ. In DNA form, the CDR3 reads TGCGCCAGCAGCCAGAGCGGGGGGAGAGATACGCAGTATTTT. It codes for CASSQSGGRDTQYF.

The table lists this clonotype with many counts. The rearrangement uses TRBV12-3 or TRBV12-4 and TRBJ1-2; D perhaps matches TRBD1 (6 bases). The CDR3 is 14 amino acids. V shed 0 bases and J shed 7 bases, with 12 bases lying between them. CDR3 amino acids: CASSLALRGTGYTF. The CDR3 DNA follows: TGTGCCAGCAGTTTAGCGTTAAGGGGGACTGGCTACACCTTC.

The chain recombines TRBV18 with TRBJ1-1; TRBD1 matches 9 bases. Looked up from germline, CDR1 is KGHSH and CDR2 is LQKENI. The CDR3 has 17 amino acids. Unmatched junction bases numbered 11, after V lost 6 bases and J lost 0 bases. CDR3 in DNA: TGTGCCAGCTCTCCTGGACAGGGGCTTCACTTGAACACTGAAGCTTTCTTT. Translating gives CASSPGQGLHLNTEAFF.

Only a few counts were recorded for this clonotype. This sequence joins TRBV4-1 and TRBJ1-3, with a tentative D call TRBD1 (6 bases). Germline V gives CDR1 MGHRA, CDR2 YSYEKL. The length of the CDR3 is 15 residues. V lost 4 bases, J lost 1 base, and 11 bases lay in between. In DNA form, the CDR3 reads TGCGCCAGCAGCCCACGACAGGTGTCTGGAAACACCATATATTTT. It specifies CASSPRQVSGNTIYF.

The rearrangement joins TRBV12-3 or TRBV12-4 to TRBJ1-2; D is perhaps TRBD1 (5 bases). CDR3 size: 13 residues. The ends were cut back, 5 bases at V and 5 bases at J, with 12 bases in the middle. The CDR3 spells CASSVGVVYGYTF. The DNA of the CDR3 is TGTGCCAGCAGTGTAGGGGTAGTTTATGGCTACACCTTC.